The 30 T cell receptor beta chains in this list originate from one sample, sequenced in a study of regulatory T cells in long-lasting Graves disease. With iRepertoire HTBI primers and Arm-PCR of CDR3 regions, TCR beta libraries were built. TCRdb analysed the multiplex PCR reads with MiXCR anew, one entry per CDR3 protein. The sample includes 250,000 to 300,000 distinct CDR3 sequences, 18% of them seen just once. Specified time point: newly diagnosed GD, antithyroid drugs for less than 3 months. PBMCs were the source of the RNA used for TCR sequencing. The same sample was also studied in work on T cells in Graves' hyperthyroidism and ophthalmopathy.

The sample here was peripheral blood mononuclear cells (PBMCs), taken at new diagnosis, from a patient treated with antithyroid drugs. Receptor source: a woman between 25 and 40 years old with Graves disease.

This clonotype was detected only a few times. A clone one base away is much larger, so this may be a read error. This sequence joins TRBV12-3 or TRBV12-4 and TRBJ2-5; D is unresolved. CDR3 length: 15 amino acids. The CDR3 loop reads CAGSLTPGVQETQYF. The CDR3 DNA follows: TGTGCCGGCAGTTTAACACCTGGAGTTCAAGAGACCCAGTACTTC.

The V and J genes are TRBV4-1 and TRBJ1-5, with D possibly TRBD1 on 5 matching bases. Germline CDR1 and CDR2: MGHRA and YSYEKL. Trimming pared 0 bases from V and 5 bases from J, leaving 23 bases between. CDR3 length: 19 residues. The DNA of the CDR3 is TGCGCCAGCAGCCAAGAACTGTCCAGGGTTGCCCCACCTGATCAGCCCCAGCATTTT. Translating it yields CASSQELSRVAPPDQPQHF.

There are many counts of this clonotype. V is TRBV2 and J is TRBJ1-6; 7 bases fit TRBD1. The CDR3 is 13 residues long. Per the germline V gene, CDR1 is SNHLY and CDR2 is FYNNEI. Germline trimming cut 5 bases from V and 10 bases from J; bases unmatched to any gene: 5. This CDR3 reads CASSRTGGSPLHF. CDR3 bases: TGTGCCAGCAGTAGGACAGGAGGGTCACCCCTCCACTTT. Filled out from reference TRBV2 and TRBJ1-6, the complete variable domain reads EPEVTQTPSHQVTQMGQEVILRCVPISNHLYFYWYRQILGQKVEFLVSFYNNEISEKSEIFDDQFSVERPDGSNFTLKIRSTKLEDSAMYFCASSRTGGSPLHFGNGTRLTVT.

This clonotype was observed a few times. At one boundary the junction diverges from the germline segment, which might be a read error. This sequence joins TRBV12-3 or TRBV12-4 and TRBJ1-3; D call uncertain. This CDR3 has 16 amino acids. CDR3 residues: CASGLVWAHSGNTIYF. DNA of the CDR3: TGTGCCAGCGGTTTAGTTTGGGCCCACTCTGGAAACACCATATATTTT.

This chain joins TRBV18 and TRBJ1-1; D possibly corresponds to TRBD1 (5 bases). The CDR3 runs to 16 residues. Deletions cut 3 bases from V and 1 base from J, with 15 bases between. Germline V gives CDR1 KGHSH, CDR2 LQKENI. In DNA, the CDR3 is TGTGCCAGCTCACCGCCCCTGGGACGGGCGAACACTGAAGCTTTCTTT. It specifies CASSPPLGRANTEAFF.

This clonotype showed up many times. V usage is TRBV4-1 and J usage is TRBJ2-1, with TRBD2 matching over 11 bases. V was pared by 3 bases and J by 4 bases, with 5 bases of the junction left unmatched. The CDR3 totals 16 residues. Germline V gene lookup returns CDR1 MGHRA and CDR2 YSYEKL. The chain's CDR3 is CASSHTGLAEYNEQFF. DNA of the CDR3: TGCGCCAGCAGCCACACGGGACTAGCGGAATACAATGAGCAGTTCTTC.

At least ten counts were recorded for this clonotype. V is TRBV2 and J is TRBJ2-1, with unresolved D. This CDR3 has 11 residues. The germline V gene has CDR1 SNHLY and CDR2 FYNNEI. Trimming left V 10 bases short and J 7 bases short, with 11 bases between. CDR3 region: CATLSLNEQFF. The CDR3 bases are TGTGCCACCCTGTCCCTTAATGAGCAGTTCTTC.

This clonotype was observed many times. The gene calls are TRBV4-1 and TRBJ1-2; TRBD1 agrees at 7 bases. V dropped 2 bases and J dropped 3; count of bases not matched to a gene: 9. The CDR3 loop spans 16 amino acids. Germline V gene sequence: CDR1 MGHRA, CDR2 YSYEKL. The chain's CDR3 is CASSQINDRADYGYTF. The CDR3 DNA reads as TGCGCCAGCAGCCAAATAAATGACAGGGCGGACTATGGCTACACCTTC.

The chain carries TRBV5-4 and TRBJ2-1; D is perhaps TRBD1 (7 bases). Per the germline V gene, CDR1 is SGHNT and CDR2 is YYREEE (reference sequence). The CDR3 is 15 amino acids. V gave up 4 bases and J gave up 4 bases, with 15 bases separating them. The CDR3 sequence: CASSPIADRYNEQFF. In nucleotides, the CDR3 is TGTGCCAGCAGCCCGATAGCGGACAGGTACAATGAGCAGTTCTTC.

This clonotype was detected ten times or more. CDR3: CASSLARGQEGVWEQYF. In DNA form, the CDR3 reads TGTGCCAGCAGCTTAGCGCGAGGACAGGAAGGAGTGTGGGAGCAGTACTTC. V and J are TRBV7-8 and TRBJ2-7; 7 nucleotides match TRBD1. Germline V gene lookup returns CDR1 SGHVS and CDR2 FQNEAQ. This CDR3 has 17 residues. V was clipped by 0 bases and J by 7 bases; unmatched bases: 15. The full variable domain, its missing parts supplied by reference TRBV7-8 and TRBJ2-7, is GAGVSQSPRYKVAKRGQDVALRCDPISGHVSLFWYQQALGQGPEFLTYFQNEAQLDKSGLPSDRFFAERPEGSVSTLKIQRTQQEDSAVYLCASSLARGQEGVWEQYFGPGTRLTVT.

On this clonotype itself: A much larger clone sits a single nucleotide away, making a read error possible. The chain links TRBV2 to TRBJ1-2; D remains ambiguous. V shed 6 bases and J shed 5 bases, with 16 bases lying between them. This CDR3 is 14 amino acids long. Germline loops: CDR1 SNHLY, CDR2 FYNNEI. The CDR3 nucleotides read TGTGCCAGCAGAGAAACCAGCTTTCAGTATGGCTACACCTTC. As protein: CASRETSFQYGYTF.

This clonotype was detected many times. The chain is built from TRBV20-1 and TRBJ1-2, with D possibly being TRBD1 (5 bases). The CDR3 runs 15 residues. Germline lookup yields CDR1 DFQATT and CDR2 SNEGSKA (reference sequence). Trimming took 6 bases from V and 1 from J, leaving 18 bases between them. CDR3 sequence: CSATIRTNSNYGYTF. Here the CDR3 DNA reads TGCAGTGCCACCATCAGGACAAACAGTAACTATGGCTACACCTTC.

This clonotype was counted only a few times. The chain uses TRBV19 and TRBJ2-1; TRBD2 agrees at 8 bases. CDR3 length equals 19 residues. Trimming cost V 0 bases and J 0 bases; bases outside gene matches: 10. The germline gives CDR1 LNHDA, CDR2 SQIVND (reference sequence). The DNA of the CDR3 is TGTGCCAGTAGTATAGATAGTCGGGCTAGCGGGCCCTCCTACAATGAGCAGTTCTTC. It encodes CASSIDSRASGPSYNEQFF.

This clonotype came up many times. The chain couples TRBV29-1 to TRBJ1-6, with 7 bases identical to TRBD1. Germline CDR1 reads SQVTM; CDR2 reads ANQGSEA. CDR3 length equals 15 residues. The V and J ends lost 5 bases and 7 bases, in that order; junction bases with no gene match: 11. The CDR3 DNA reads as TGCAGCGTTAAGGCCGAGACAGGGTGGAATTCACCCCTCCACTTT. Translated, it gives CSVKAETGWNSPLHF.

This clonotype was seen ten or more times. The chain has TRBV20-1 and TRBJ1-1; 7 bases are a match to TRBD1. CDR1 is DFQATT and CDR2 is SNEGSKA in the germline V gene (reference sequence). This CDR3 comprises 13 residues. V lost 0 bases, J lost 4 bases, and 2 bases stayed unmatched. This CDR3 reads CSARDRGITEAFF. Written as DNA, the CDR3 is TGCAGTGCTAGAGACAGGGGGATCACTGAAGCTTTCTTT.

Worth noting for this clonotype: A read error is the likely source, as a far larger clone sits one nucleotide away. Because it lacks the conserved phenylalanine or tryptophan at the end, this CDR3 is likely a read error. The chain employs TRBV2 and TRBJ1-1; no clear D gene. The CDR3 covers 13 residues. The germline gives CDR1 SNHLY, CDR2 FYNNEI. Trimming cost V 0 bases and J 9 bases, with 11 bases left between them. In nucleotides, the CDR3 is TGTGCCAGCAGTGAAGCGCGGAGAGAGCAAGCTTTCTCT. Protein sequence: CASSEARREQAFS.

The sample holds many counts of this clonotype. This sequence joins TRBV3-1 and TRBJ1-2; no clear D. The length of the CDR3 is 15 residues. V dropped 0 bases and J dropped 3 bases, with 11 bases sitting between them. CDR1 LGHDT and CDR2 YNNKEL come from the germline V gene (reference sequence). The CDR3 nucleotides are TGTGCCAGCAGCCAAGATGCCAGGCAAGACTATGGCTACACCTTC. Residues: CASSQDARQDYGYTF.

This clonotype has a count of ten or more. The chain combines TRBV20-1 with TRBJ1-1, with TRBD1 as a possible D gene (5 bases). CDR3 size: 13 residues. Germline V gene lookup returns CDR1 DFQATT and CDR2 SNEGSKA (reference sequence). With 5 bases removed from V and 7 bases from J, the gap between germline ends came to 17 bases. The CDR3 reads CSAPRFRDLEAFF. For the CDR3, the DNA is TGCAGTGCTCCCCGGTTCAGGGACCTTGAAGCTTTCTTT.

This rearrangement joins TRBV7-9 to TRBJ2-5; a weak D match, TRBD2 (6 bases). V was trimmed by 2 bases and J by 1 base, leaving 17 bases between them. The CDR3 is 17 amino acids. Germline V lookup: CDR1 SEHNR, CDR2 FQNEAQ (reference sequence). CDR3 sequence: CASSLRQGPGVQETQYF. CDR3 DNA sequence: TGTGCCAGCAGCTTAAGGCAGGGTCCGGGGGTCCAAGAGACCCAGTACTTC.

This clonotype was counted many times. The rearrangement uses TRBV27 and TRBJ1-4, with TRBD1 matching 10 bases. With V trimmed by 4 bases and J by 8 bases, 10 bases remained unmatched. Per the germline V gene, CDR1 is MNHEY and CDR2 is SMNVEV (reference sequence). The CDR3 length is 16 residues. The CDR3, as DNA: TGTGCCAGCAGTTCACACCTCCGGGACAGGGGCGAAAAACTGTTTTTT. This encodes CASSSHLRDRGEKLFF.

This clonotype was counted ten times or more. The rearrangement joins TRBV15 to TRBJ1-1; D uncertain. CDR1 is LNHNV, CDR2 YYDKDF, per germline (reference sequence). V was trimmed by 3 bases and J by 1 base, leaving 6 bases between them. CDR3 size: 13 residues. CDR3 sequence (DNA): TGTGCCACCAGCAGTAAGAGGAACACTGAAGCTTTCTTT. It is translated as CATSSKRNTEAFF.

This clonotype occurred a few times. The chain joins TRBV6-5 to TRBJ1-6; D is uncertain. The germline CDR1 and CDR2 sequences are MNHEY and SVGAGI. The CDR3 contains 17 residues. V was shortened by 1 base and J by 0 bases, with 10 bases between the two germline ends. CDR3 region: CASSYLQDYSYNSPLHF. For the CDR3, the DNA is TGTGCCAGCAGTTACTTGCAGGACTACTCCTATAATTCACCCCTCCACTTT.

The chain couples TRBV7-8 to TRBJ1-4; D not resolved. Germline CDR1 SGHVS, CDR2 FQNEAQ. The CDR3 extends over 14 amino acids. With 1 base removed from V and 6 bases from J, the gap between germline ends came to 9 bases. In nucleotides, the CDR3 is TGTGCCAGCAGCTTAGGAGATACTTATGAAAAACTGTTTTTT. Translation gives CASSLGDTYEKLFF.

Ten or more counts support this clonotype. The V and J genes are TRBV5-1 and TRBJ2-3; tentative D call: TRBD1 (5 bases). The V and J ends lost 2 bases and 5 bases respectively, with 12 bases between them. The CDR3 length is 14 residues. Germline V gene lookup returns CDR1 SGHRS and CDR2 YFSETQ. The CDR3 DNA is TGCGCCAGCAGCTTAGGACACGGTCTAGATACGCAGTATTTT. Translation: CASSLGHGLDTQYF.

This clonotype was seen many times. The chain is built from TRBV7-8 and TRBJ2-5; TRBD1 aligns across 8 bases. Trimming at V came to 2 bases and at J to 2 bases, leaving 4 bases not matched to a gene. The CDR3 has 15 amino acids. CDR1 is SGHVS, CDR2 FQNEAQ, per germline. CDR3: CASSLTGGSQETQYF. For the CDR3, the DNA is TGTGCCAGCAGCTTAACAGGGGGTTCGCAAGAGACCCAGTACTTC.

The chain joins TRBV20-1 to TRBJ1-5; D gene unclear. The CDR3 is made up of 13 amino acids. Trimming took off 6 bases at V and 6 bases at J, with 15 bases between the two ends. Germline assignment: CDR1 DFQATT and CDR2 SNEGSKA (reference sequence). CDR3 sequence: CSAGVSEGQPQHF. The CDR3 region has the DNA TGCAGTGCCGGGGTCTCAGAGGGTCAGCCCCAGCATTTT.

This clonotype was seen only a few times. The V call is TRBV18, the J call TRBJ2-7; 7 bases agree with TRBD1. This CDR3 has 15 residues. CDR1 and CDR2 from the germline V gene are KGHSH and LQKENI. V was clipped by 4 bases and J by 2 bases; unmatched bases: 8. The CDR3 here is CASSRPGTVTYEQYF. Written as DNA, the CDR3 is TGTGCCAGCTCACGCCCCGGGACAGTAACCTACGAGCAGTACTTC.

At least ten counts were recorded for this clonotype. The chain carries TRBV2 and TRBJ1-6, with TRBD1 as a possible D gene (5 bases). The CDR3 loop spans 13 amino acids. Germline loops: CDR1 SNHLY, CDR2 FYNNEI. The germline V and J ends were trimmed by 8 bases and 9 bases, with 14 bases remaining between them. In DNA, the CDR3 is TGTGCCAGCCTGAGGCAGGGAGTTTCACCCCTCCACTTT. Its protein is CASLRQGVSPLHF.

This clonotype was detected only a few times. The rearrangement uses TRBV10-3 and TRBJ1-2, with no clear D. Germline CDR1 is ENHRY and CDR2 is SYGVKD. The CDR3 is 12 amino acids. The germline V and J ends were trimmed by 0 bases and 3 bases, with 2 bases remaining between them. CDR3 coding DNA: TGTGCCATCAGTGAGTCTTACTATGGCTACACCTTC. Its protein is CAISESYYGYTF.

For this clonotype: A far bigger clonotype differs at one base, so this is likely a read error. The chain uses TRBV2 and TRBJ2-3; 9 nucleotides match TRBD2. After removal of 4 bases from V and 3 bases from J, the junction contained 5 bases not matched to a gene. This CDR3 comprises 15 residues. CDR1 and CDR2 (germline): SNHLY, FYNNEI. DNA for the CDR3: TGTGCCAGCAGTGTAGCGGGGGTAAATACAGATACGCAGTATTTT. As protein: CASSVAGVNTDTQYF.